A selection of T cell receptor beta chains follows, all from one sample in a study of blood T cell repertoires in COVID-19. Clones were sequenced by immunoSEQ multiplex PCR, and TCRdb holds only the in-frame ones, with some missing. Counted here are about 110,000 clones, about 90% occurring once; the ten biggest clones make up 2% to 2.5%. The sequencing sample was made of peripheral blood. The receptors derive from a human donor in a cohort sampled during active COVID-19. Each CDR3 is given with its conserved first and last residue. Each record gives: J gene, V gene, clone size, D gene, CDR3 protein. A D gene is named only where the DNA matches it firmly. Some rows have no size entry. The others give once, few or many, or a class for an expanded clone.

TRBJ1-5	TRBV28	-	-	CASSLFIGREDQPQHF
TRBJ2-1	TRBV5-1	-	-	CASSLGLSDNEQFF
TRBJ2-1	TRBV9	-	-	CASSVKGESSYNEQFF
TRBJ1-2	TRBV13	-	-	CASSSSIQSYTF
TRBJ1-2	TRBV30	-	-	CAWSPDIGYGYTF
TRBJ2-5	TRBV5-6	-	TRBD1	CASSWGQGPAETQYF
TRBJ1-2	TRBV28	-	-	CASSLVNSYGYTF
TRBJ1-2	TRBV29-1	once	-	CSVEARNYGYTF
TRBJ2-5	TRBV10-2	-	TRBD2	CASSRGSSGVQETQYF
TRBJ2-3	TRBV6-5	once	TRBD2	CASRPGLAGTDTQYF
TRBJ2-2	TRBV24-1	-	TRBD2	CATSPRGLAGVTGELFF
TRBJ2-7	TRBV4-2	-	-	CASSLDGLREQYF
TRBJ2-3	TRBV7-9	-	-	CASSLDWGQSDTQYF
TRBJ1-1	TRBV28	-	-	CASSSSTVNTEAFF
TRBJ2-7	TRBV11-2	-	TRBD2	CASSSPGTSGFGRSSEQYF
TRBJ1-1	TRBV7-9	-	-	CASSGVAEAFF
TRBJ2-5	TRBV5-6	-	-	CASSFVQAVRETQYF